Listed below are T cell receptor beta chains from one sample, sequenced in a study of T cells in localized non-small cell lung cancer. Data came from immunoSEQ multiplex PCR; TCRdb stores just in-frame clones and leaves some out. The sample carries some 85,000 clones, around 81% recorded once. This material consisted of PBMCs, taken before any cancer treatment. The receptor source for this set is a man aged 40 to 70 with stage II squamous cell lung carcinoma. CDR3s include the opening cysteine and the closing phenylalanine or tryptophan. Each record gives: V gene, D gene, clone size, CDR3 length, J gene, CDR3 DNA, CDR3 protein. The D gene is left open where the match is weak. A row's size may be missing; if present it is once, few, many or a size class.

>TRBV5-6|NA|NA|11|TRBJ2-3
TGTGCCAGCAGCCTAGCAGATACGCAGTATTTT
CASSLADTQYF
>TRBV5-5|TRBD1|once|17|TRBJ1-1
TGTGCCAGCAGCTTCTCCCCGGGACAGGGGTTGAACACTGAAGCTTTCTTT
CASSFSPGQGLNTEAFF
>TRBV21-1|NA|NA|15|TRBJ1-1
TGTGCCAGCAGCAAAAAGGTTGGGTGTCGGCCTGAAGCTTTCTTT
CASSKKVGCRPEAFF
>TRBV5-1|NA|NA|16|TRBJ2-7
TGCGCCAGCAGCTTGCGGTCCGGCAGGACTTCCTACGAGCAGTACTTC
CASSLRSGRTSYEQYF
>TRBV13|NA|NA|13|TRBJ2-2
TGTGCCAGCACTTCCGGCTTCACCGGGGAGCTGTTTTTT
CASTSGFTGELFF
>TRBV7-3|TRBD1|NA|12|TRBJ2-1
TGTGCCAGCAGCGTCGACAGGGAAGGGCAGTTCTTC
CASSVDREGQFF
>TRBV30|NA|NA|15|TRBJ2-4
TGTGCCTGGTCCTCGCCGGGGAGTGCCAAAAACATTCAGTACTTC
CAWSSPGSAKNIQYF
>TRBV6-5|NA|NA|14|TRBJ2-1
TGTGCCAGCAGTTACCGAATCAAAGAGGATGAGCAGTTCTTC
CASSYRIKEDEQFF
>TRBV7-2|TRBD1|NA|16|TRBJ1-4
TGTGCCAGCAGCTTAAGGACAGGGGCTACTAATGAAAAACTGTTTTTT
CASSLRTGATNEKLFF
>TRBV30|NA|NA|14|TRBJ2-6
TGTGCCTGGAACGTGGGTGCGGGGGCCAACGTCCTGACTTTC
CAWNVGAGANVLTF
>TRBV28|NA|NA|14|TRBJ2-7
TGTGCCAGCAGTTTCCCGGGACCGCCTAACGAGCAGTACTTC
CASSFPGPPNEQYF
>TRBV10-3|NA|NA|12|TRBJ1-2
TGTGCCATCAGTGAGTTGGGCAGGGTCTACACCTTC
CAISELGRVYTF
>TRBV5-1|NA|NA|14|TRBJ2-3
TGCGCCAGCAGCCTATCTATTCCCACAGATACGCAGTATTTT
CASSLSIPTDTQYF
>TRBV18|NA|NA|15|TRBJ2-1
TGTGCCAGCTCACCGCCCGGGAAGATCTACAATGAGCAGTTCTTC
CASSPPGKIYNEQFF
>TRBV9|NA|NA|17|TRBJ2-1
TGTGCCAGCAGCGTAGGGCCCAAATCGGGAGTCCTCGATGAGCAGTTCTTC
CASSVGPKSGVLDEQFF
>TRBV15|NA|NA|14|TRBJ2-6
TGTGCCACTTCGAGGAACTCTGGGGCCAACGTCCTGACTTTC
CATSRNSGANVLTF
>TRBV2|NA|NA|12|TRBJ1-1
TGTGCCAGCAGGGAGTCGAACACTGAAGCTTTCTTT
CASRESNTEAFF
>TRBV30|TRBD1|NA|13|TRBJ1-2
TGTGCCTGGAGTAGGGACAGGCCCTATGGCTACACCTTC
CAWSRDRPYGYTF
>TRBV28|TRBD2|NA|13|TRBJ2-7
TGTGCTGCTGTCGCTAGCGGGAGACACGAGCAGTACTTC
CAAVASGRHEQYF
>TRBV4-3|NA|NA|14|TRBJ1-1
TGCGCCAGCAGCCAGATGGGACAGAACACTGAAGCTTTCTTT
CASSQMGQNTEAFF
>TRBV6-6|TRBD1|once|16|TRBJ1-2
TGTGCCAGCAGCTATCCCAAAGGGGGCTTTAACTATGGCTACACCTTC
CASSYPKGGFNYGYTF
>TRBV5-1|NA|NA|12|TRBJ1-2
TGCGCCAGCAGCCTTGAATCGGACGGCTACACCTTC
CASSLESDGYTF
>TRBV19|NA|NA|15|TRBJ1-5
TGTGCCAGTACCTCATCGGGGGAGGGATCTCAGCCCCAGCATTTT
CASTSSGEGSQPQHF